The clone carrying this TCR beta chain was seen more than once but under ten times. As yet, its antigen is unknown. A much larger clone lies one base from this, so it may be a read error. The data stem from a study of post-analysis software for immune sequencing data. This CDR3 has 15 amino acids. Germline assignment: CDR1 ENHRY and CDR2 SYGVKD. Trimming left V 3 bases short and J 6 bases short, with 16 bases between. Whole-study findings and limits: When patients were compared with controls, about five TRBV segments were more frequent, TRBV5-6, TRBV5-1 and TRBV20-1 among them.

Unique molecular identifiers had been added to the TCR beta cDNA libraries. Each CDR3 protein gets one entry after TCRdb re-called the PCR reads with MiXCR. The profile shows over 250,000 distinct CDR3 sequences, just over 35% of them singletons. The J gene is TRBJ2-3, the V gene TRBV10-3, with D perhaps matching TRBD1 (5 bases). Material for sequencing was blood. This TCR came from a girl aged 5-17 years with multiple sclerosis. The DNA of the CDR3 is TGTGCCATCAGTGATGGGGCGACCGGTGGGGATACGCAGTATTTT. As protein: CAISDGATGGDTQYF.